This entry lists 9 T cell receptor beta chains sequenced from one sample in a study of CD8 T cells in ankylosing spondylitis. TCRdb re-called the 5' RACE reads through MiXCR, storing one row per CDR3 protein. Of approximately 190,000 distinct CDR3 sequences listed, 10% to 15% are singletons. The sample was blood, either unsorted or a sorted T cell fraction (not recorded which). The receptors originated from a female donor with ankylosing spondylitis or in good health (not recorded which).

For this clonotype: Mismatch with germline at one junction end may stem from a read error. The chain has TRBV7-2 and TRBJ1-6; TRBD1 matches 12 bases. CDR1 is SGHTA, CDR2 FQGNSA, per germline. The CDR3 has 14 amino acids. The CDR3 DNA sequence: TGTGCCAGCAGCCCCGGGACAGGGGGCGATCCCAAAACCTTT. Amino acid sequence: CASSPGTGGDPKTF.

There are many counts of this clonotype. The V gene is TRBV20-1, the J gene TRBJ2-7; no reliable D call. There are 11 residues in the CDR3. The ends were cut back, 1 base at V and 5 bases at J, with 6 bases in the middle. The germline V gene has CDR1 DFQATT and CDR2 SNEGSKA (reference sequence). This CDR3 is CSARGKDEQYF. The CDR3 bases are TGCAGTGCTAGAGGGAAGGACGAGCAGTACTTC.

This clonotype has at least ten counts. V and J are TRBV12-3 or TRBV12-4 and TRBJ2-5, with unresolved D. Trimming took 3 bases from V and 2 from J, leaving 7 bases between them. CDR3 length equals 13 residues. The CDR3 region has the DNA TGTGCCAGCAGTTTCAACAGTCAAGAGACCCAGTACTTC. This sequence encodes CASSFNSQETQYF.

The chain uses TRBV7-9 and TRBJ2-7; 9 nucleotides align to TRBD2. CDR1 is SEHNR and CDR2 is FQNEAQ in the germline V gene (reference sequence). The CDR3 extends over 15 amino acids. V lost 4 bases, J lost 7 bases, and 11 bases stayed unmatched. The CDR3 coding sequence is TGTGCCAGCAGCTCCCCGACTAGCGGAAGTGAAGAGCAGTACTTC. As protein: CASSSPTSGSEEQYF.

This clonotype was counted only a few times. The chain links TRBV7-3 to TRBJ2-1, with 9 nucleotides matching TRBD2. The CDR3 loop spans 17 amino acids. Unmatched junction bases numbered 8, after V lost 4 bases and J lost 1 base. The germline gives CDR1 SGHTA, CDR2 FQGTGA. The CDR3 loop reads CASSYEASGASYNEQFF. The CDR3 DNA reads TGTGCCAGCAGCTATGAGGCTAGCGGGGCATCCTACAATGAGCAGTTCTTC.

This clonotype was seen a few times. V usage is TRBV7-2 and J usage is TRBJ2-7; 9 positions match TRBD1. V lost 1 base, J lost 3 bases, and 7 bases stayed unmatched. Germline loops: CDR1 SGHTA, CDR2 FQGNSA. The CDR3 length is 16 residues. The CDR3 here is CASSLGRDRVLYEQYF. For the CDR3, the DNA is TGTGCCAGCAGCTTAGGACGGGACAGGGTCCTCTACGAGCAGTACTTC.

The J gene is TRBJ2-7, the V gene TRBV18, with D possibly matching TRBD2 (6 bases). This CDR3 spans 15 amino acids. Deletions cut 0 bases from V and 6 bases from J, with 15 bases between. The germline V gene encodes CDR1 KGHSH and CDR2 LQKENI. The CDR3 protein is CASSPPGLGGLEQYF. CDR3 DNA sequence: TGTGCCAGCTCACCACCTGGGCTTGGAGGGCTCGAGCAGTACTTC.

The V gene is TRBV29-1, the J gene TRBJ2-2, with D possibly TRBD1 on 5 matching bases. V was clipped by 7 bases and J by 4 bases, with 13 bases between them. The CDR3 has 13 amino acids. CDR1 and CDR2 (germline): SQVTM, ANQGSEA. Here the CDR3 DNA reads TGCAGCGCAAGCCGACAGTTCACCGGGGAGCTGTTTTTT. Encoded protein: CSASRQFTGELFF.

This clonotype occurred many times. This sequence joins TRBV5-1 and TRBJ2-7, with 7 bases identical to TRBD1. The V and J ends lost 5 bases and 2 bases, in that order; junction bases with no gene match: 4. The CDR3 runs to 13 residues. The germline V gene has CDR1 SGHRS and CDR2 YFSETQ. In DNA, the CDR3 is TGCGCCAGCAGTCCCGGGACAGCCTACGAGCAGTACTTC. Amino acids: CASSPGTAYEQYF.